This T cell receptor (beta chain) was observed in a study of molecular identifiers for immune sequencing clone quantification. Regarding the study as a whole: Identical TCR molecules can share a barcode, and this sharing could underestimate highly expanded clone sizes. Clones of above 20 RNA copies carried over 97% of effector molecules; in naive cells they carried under 1%.

TCRdb re-called the PCR reads with MiXCR, one entry per CDR3 protein. The sample records around 470,000 distinct CDR3 sequences, 20% to 25% being singletons. This clonotype came up many times. Its antigen is still unknown. The sequencing input was naive CD8+ T cells from blood, with Jurkat cell RNA spiked in. Subset here: FACS-sorted CD8+CD4-CCR7+CD45RA+ naive T cells. The sequence derives from a human donor in good health. Some libraries in this study had Jurkat cell RNA spiked in.

CDR3 in DNA: TGCAGCGTTTTGGGGGGCCCCAGGATGAGCTCCTACGAGCAGTACTTC. It specifies CSVLGGPRMSSYEQYF. V and J are TRBV29-1 and TRBJ2-7; TRBD1 or TRBD2 may be the D gene (6 bases each). Trimming removed 5 bases from V and 0 bases from J, with 20 bases in between. CDR1 is SQVTM, CDR2 ANQGSEA, per germline. CDR3 length equals 16 residues.